Below are 3 T cell receptor beta chains sequenced from a single sample in a study of early T cells in non-severe SARS-CoV-2 infection (dated by TCRdb to the early 2020s). Libraries were constructed by 5' RACE. The sequencing machine was a NextSeq 500. TCRdb's own reprocessing of the public reads used fastp at Q25 and MiXCR and kept productive beta chains. CDR3 protein duplicates are merged, each entry listing the most common genes and DNA. Across this sample there are around 83,000 distinct CDR3 sequences, with more than 9% seen only once. Approximately 8% of the sample belongs to the ten largest clones. The sample here was whole blood, taken at baseline. The receptors come from an adult who was a healthcare worker with PCR-confirmed SARS-CoV-2 infection or an uninfected control (not recorded which).

This clonotype was counted ten times or more. The V gene is TRBV4-1, the J gene TRBJ2-3; 7 positions agree with TRBD2. With V trimmed by 6 bases and J by 8 bases, 17 bases remained unmatched. This CDR3 contains 16 residues. Germline V CDR1 and CDR2: MGHRA, YSYEKL. The chain's CDR3 is CASRPSTSRVWVTQYF. The CDR3 coding sequence is TGCGCCAGCAGACCCTCGACTAGCCGGGTCTGGGTTACGCAGTATTTT.

This clonotype was recorded at least ten times. The gene calls are TRBV12-5 and TRBJ1-2; tentative D call: TRBD1 (5 bases). V lost 7 bases and J 5 bases, leaving 11 bases between the germline ends. The CDR3 runs to 12 residues. Germline lookup yields CDR1 LGHNT and CDR2 FRNRAP. The CDR3 loop is CASARDFYGYTF. CDR3 DNA: TGTGCTAGTGCTCGGGACTTTTATGGCTACACCTTC.

This clonotype has a count of ten or more. The chain carries TRBV20-1 and TRBJ2-4; D perhaps matches TRBD2 (6 bases). This CDR3 has 17 residues. The germline V gene encodes CDR1 DFQATT and CDR2 SNEGSKA (reference sequence). Trimming removed 3 bases at V and 2 bases at J, with 20 bases between. The CDR3 region has the DNA TGCAGTGCTAGTCCAATTCGCGGAGGACTACCCAAAAACATTCAGTACTTC. This translates into CSASPIRGGLPKNIQYF.